This TCR beta chain was recorded in a study of T-cell reconstitution after alpha-beta-depleted transplantation in children. This clonotype showed up many times. Library preparation (for TCRbeta) was performed with unique molecular identifiers. Using its own MiXCR run on the PCR reads, TCRdb lists one record per CDR3 protein. The sample consists of 230,000 or so distinct CDR3 sequences, around 9.7% of them appearing once. The source was PBMCs from the stem cell graft donor, collected from the stem cell graft. This receptor was obtained from a human donor who donated a stem cell graft to a child with SCID.

CDR3 region: CASSLVDRGEYGYTF. The CDR3 DNA reads as TGTGCCAGCAGCTTGGTGGACAGGGGCGAATATGGCTACACCTTC. The V and J genes are TRBV5-6 and TRBJ1-2; TRBD1 matches at 9 bases. The germline V gene has CDR1 SGHDT and CDR2 YYEEEE. The J segment lost 5 bases and the V segment lost 0 bases, leaving 5 bases of the junction unmatched. The CDR3 extends over 15 amino acids.